This T cell receptor (beta chain) was sequenced in a study of tumor-infiltrating lymphocytes in primary liver carcinoma. The researchers produced TCR beta cDNA from around 500 ng total RNA with a constant-region primer. Three nested multiplex PCR rounds, a slightly modified ARM-PCR method, built the TCR beta libraries. In the first two PCR rounds, TRBV1-TRBV30 forward primers were paired with a C-beta reverse primer, and each round lasted about 9 cycles. Using its own MiXCR run on the multiplex PCR reads, TCRdb lists one record per CDR3 protein. Of about 100,000 distinct CDR3 sequences listed, around two thirds are singletons. The table lists this clonotype with many counts. Co-extraction yielded RNA and DNA from about 20-30 mg of unsorted bulk tissue. This CDR3 is built from 12 residues. Trimming pared 6 bases from V and 6 bases from J, leaving 9 bases between.

The receptor was derived from a woman aged 60-70 years with primary liver carcinoma and hepatitis B virus infection. This chain uses TRBV12-3 or TRBV12-4 with TRBJ2-1, with D perhaps TRBD2 (5 bases). The sample consisted of liver tumor tissue from sampling region 2. Subset in this sample: tumor region T2, inferior pole. The CDR3 sequence: CASRLSANEQFF. The CDR3, as DNA: TGTGCCAGCAGACTTAGCGCCAATGAGCAGTTCTTC.